This T cell receptor (beta chain) emerged from a study of T-cell reconstitution after alpha-beta-depleted transplantation in children. General study findings and limits: Newly produced T cells mostly provided counts and TCRbeta diversity after one year, as hyperexpanded clones declined. High day-60 TCRbeta diversity in some patients came from surviving recipient T cells and thymic progenitors. Several hundred expanded graft clones reportedly supplied alpha-beta T cells about two months after transplant.

In regard to this clonotype: Its matching antigen is unknown.

The CDR3 length is 16 residues. CDR1 KGHSH and CDR2 LQKENI come from the germline V gene. The ends were cut back, 4 bases at V and 0 bases at J, with 12 bases in the middle. Unique molecular identifiers tagged the TCRbeta library. In TCRdb, the PCR reads were re-called with MiXCR into one record per CDR3 protein. Among some 830,000 distinct CDR3 sequences listed, 16% were seen once. This TCR was sampled from a male patient younger than 18 who had a stem cell transplant for acute lymphoblastic leukemia, so the T cells may come from the graft donor. The chain combines TRBV18 with TRBJ2-2, with D unclear. Sequencing used PBMCs, mostly from graft donor cells, obtained 360 days after TCRalphabeta/CD19-depleted stem cell transplant. CDR3 region: CASSRQQNANTGELFF. The CDR3 DNA reads as TGTGCCAGCTCACGTCAGCAAAACGCGAACACCGGGGAGCTGTTTTTT.